The clone carrying this T cell receptor (beta chain) showed up many times. Antigen specificity is unknown. The CDR3 loop spans 13 amino acids. The junction had 8 bases not matched to a gene; V was cut back by 8 bases and J by 7 bases. The germline V gene has CDR1 MNHEY and CDR2 SMNVEV (reference sequence). Using quantitative 5'-RACE with molecular barcodes, the authors made TCR beta libraries. Using its own MiXCR run on the 5' RACE reads, TCRdb lists one record per CDR3 protein. The sample contains 200,000 to 300,000 distinct CDR3 sequences, 8% to 9.5% of which appear only once. This sample is drawn from a study of CD8 T cells in ankylosing spondylitis. Study-wide points: The disease-linked clones had a CD8+ phenotype and low blood frequencies. Characteristic, it appeared, of ankylosing spondylitis blood was a TCR beta motif of seven or eight highly homologous variants.

Input material: blood, either unsorted or a sorted T cell fraction (not recorded which). This sequence originates from a male donor with ankylosing spondylitis or in good health (not recorded which). The gene calls are TRBV27 and TRBJ2-1, with 7 bases identical to TRBD2. The CDR3 is CASGPGGSNEQFF. CDR3 sequence (DNA): TGTGCCAGCGGCCCGGGGGGTTCAAATGAGCAGTTCTTC.